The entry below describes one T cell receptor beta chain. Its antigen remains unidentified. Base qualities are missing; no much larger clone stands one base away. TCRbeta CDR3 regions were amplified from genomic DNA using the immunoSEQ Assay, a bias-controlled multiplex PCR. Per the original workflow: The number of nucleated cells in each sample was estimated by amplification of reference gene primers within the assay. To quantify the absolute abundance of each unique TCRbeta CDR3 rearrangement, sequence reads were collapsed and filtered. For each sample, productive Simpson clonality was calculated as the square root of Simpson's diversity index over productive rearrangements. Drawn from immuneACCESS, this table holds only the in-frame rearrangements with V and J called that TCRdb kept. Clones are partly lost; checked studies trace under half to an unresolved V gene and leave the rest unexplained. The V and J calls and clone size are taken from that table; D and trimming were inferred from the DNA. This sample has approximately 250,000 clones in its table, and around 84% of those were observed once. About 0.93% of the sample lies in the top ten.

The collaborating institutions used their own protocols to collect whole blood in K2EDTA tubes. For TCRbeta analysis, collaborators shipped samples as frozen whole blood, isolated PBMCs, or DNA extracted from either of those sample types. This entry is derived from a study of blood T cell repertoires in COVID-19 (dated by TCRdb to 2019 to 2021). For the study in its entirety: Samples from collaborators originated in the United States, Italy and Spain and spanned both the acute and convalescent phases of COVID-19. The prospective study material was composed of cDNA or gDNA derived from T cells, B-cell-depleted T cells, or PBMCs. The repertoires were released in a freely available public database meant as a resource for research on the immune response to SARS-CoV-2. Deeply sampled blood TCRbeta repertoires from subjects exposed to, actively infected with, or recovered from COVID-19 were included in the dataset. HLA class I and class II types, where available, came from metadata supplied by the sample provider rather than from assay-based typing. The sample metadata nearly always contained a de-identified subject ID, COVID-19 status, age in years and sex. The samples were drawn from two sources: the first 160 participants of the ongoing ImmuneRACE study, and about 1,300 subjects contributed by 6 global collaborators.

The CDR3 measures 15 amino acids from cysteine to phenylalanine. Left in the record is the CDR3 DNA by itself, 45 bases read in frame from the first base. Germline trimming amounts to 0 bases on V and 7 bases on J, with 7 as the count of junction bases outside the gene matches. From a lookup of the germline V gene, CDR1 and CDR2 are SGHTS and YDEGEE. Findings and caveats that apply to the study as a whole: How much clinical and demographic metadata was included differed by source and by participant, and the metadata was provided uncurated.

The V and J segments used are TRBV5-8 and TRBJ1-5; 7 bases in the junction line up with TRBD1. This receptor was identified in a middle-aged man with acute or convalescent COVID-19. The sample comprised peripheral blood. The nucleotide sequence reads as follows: TGTGCCAGCAGCTTGGTTAGGACAGGTAGCCAGCCCCAGCATTTT. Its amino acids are CASSLVRTGSQPQHF.